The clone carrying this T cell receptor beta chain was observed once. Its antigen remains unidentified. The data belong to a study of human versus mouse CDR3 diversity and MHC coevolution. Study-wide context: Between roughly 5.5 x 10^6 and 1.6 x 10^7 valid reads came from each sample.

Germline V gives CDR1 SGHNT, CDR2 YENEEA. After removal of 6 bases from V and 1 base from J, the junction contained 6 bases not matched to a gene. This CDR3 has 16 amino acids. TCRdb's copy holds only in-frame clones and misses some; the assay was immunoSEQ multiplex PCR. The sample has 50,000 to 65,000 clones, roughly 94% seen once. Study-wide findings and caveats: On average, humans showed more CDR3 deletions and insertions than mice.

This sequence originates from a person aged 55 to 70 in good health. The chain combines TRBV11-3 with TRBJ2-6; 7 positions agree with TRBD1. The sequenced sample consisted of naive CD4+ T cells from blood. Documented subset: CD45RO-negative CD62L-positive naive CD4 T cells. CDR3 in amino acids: CASSEQGFSGANVLTF. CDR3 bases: TGTGCCAGCAGTGAACAGGGGTTTTCTGGGGCCAACGTCCTGACTTTC.